This T cell receptor beta chain derives from a study of control samples from healthy donors and cancer patients. This clone came up once. This CDR3 region has 16 residues. Using immunoSEQ multiplex PCR, the repertoire was profiled, and TCRdb retains in-frame clones only, with some absent. Found here are under 100,000 clones, around 90% of them singletons; the top ten hold roughly 14%. This chain connects TRBV12-2 to TRBJ2-4; the table names TRBD2, a call not compared with the DNA. TRBV12-2 is a listed pseudogene. The origin of this receptor is a woman aged 70 to 79 in good health. The sequenced sample was blood. The CDR3 coding sequence is TGTGCAAGTCGCTTGGGGCGGGAAGGTCCCGGGAACATTCAGTACTTC. This sequence encodes CASRLGREGPGNIQYF.